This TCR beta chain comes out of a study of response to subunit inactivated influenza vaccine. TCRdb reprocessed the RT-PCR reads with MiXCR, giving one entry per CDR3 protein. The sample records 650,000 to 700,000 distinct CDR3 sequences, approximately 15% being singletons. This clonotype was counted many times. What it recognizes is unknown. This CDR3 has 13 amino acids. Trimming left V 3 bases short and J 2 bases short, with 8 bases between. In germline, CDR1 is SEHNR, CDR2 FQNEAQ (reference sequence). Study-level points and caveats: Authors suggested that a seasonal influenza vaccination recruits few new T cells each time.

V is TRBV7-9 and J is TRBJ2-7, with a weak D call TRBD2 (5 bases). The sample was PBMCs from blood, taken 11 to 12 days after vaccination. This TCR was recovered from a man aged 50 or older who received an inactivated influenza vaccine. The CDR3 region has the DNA TGTGCCAGCAGCTTCCCCGGGGCCTACGAGCAGTACTTC. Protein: CASSFPGAYEQYF.